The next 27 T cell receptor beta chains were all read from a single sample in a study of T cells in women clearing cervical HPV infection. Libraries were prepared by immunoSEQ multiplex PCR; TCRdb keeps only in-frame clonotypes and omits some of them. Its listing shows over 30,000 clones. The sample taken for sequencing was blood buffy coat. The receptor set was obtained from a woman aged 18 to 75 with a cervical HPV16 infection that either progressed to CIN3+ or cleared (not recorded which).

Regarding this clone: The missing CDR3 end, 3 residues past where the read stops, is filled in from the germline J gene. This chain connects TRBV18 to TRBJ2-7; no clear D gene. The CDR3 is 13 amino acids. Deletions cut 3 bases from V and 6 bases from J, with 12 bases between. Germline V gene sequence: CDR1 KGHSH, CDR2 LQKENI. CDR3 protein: CASSPGPPSEQYF. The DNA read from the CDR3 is TGTGCCAGCTCACCTGGCCCTCCCTCCGAG.

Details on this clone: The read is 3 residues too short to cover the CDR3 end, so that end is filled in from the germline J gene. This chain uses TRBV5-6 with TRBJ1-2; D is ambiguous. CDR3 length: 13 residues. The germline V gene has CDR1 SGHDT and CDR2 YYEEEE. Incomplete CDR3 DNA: TGTGCCAGCAGCCCTCCCGGGGTTAGGAGC. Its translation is CASSPPGVRS. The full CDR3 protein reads CASSPPGVRSYTF.

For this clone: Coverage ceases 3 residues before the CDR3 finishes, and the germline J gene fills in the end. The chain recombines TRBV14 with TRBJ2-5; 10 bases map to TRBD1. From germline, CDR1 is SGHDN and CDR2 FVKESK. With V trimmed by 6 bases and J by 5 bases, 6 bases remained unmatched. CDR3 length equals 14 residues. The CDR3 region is CASRGQGFWETQYF. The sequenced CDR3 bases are TGTGCCAGCAGGGGACAGGGGTTCTGGGAGACC.

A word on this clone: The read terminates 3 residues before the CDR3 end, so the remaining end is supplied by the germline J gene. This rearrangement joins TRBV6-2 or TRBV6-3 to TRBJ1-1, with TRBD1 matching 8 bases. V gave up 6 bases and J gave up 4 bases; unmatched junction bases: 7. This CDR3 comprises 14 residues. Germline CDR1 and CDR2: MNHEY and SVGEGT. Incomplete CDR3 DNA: TGTGCCAGCAGGAACACAGGGGGTTCCACTGAA. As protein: CASRNTGGSTE. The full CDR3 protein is CASRNTGGSTEAFF.

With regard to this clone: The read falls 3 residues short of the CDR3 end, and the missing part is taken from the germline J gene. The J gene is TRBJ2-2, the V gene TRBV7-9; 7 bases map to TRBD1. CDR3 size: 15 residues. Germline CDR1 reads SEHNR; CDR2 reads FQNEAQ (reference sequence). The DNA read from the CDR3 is TGTGCCAGCAGCTTAGACCAGGGGGATAATGAAAAG. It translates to CASSLDQGDNEK. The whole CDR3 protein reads CASSLDQGDNEKLFF.

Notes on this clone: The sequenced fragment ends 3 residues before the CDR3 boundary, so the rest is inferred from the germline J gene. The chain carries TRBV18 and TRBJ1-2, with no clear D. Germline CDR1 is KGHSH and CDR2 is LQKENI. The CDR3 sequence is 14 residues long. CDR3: CASSPYKEWSDYTF. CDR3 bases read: TGTGCCAGCTCACCATACAAAGAGTGGAGCGAC.

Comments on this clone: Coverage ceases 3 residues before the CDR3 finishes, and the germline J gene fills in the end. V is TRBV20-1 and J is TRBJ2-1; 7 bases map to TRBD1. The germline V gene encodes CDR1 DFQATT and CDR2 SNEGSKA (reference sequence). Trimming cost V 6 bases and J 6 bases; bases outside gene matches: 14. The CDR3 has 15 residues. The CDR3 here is CSADSEDRVVNEQFF. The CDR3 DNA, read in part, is TGCAGTGCCGATTCAGAAGACAGGGTGGTCAATGAG.

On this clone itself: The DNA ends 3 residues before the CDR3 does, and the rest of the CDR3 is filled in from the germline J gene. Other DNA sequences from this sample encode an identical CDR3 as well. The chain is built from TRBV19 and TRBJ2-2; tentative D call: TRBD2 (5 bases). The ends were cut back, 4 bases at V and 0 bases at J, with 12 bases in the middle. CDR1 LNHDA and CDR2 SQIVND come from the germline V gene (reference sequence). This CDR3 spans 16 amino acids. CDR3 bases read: TGTGCCAGTAGTACCCGCGGACTCCCGAACACCGGGGAG. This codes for CASSTRGLPNTGE. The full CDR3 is CASSTRGLPNTGELFF.

CDR3 bases read: TGTGCCAGCAGTAAAACAGGGGCAATTTCCTACGAG. Amino acids: CASSKTGAISYE. The whole CDR3 reads CASSKTGAISYEQYF. The chain couples TRBV6-2 or TRBV6-3 to TRBJ2-7, with 7 bases fitting TRBD1. The read comes to an end 3 residues before the CDR3 does, leaving the germline J gene to fill in the end. CDR1 MNHEY and CDR2 SVGEGT come from the germline V gene. The length of the CDR3 is 15 residues. Germline trimming cut 5 bases from V and 1 base from J; bases unmatched to any gene: 8.

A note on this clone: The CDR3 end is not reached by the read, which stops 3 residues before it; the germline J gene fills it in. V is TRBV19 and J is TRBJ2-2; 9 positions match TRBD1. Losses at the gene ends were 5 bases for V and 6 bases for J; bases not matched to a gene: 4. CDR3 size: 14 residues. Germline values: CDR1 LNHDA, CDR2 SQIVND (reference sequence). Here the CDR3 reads CASSEQGASGELFF. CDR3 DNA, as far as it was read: TGTGCCAGTAGTGAACAGGGGGCCTCCGGGGAG.

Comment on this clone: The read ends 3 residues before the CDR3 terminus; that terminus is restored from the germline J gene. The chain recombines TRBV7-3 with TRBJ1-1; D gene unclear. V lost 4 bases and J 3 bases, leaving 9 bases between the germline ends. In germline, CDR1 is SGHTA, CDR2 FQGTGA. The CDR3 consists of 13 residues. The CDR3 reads CASSSDMYTEAFF. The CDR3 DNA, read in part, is TGTGCCAGCAGCTCAGACATGTACACTGAA.

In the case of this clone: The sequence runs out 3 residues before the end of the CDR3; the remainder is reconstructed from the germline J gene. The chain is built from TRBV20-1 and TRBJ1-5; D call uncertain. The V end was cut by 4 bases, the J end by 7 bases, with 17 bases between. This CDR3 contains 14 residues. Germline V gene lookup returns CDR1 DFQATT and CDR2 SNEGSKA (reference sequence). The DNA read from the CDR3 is TGCAGTGCTACAACGGAACAGCCTCTCCAGCCC. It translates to CSATTEQPLQP. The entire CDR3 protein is CSATTEQPLQPQHF.

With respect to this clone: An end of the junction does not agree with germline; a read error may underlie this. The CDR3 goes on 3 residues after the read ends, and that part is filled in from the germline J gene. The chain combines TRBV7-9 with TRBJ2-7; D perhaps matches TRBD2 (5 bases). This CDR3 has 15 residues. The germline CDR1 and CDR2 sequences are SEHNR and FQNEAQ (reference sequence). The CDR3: CSSSLLSGSSYEQYF. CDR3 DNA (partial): TGTTCCAGCAGCTTATTAAGCGGATCCTCCTACGAG.

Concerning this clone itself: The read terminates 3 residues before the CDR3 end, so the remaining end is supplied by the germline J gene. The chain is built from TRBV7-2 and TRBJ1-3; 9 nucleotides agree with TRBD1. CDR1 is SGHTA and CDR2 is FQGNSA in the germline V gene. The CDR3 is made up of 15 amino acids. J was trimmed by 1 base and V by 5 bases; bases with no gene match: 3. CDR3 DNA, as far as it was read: TGTGCCAGCAGCCGGACAGGGGAATCTGGAAACACC. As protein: CASSRTGESGNT. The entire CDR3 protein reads CASSRTGESGNTIYF.

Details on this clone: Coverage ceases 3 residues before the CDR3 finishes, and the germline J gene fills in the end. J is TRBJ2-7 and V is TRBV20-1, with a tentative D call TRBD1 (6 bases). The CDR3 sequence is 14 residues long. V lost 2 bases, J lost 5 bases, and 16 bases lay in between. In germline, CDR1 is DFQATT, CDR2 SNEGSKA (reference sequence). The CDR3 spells CSARRDTGVNEQYF. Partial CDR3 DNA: TGCAGTGCTAGAAGGGACACCGGGGTAAACGAG.

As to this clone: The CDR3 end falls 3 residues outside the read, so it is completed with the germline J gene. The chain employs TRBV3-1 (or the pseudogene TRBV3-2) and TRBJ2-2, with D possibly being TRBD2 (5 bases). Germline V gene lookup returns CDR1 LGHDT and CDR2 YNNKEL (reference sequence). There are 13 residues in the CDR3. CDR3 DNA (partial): TGTGCCAGCAGCCACTTTAGCGATTCACCG. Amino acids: CASSHFSDSP. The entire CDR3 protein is CASSHFSDSPLFF.

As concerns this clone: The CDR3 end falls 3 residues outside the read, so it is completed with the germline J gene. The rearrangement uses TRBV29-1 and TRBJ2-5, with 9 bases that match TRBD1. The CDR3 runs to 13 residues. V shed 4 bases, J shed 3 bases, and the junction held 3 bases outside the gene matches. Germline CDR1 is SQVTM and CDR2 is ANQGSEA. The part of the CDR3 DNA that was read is TGCAGCGTTGGACAGGGGGGGAAAGAGACC. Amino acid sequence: CSVGQGGKET. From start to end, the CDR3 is CSVGQGGKETQYF.

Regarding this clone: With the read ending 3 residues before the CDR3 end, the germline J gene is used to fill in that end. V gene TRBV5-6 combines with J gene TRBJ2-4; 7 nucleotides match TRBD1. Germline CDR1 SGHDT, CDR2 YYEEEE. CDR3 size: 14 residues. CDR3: CASSLSTGIYGQYF. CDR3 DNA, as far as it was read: TGTGCCAGCAGCTTATCGACAGGGATCTATGGT.

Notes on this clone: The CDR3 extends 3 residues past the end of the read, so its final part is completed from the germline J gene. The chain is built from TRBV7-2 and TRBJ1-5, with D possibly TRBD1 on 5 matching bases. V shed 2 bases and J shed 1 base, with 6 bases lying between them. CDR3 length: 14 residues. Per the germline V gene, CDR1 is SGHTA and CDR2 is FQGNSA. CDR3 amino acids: CASSLQGSNQPQHF. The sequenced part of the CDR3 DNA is TGTGCCAGCAGCTTACAGGGAAGCAATCAGCCC.

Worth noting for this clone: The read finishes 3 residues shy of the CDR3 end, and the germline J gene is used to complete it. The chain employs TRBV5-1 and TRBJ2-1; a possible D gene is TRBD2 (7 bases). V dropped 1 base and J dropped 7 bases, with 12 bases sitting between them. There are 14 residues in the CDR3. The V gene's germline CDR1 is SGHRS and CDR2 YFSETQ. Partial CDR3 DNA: TGCGCCAGCAGCTTGAATGGGGGGGCTAATGAG. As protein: CASSLNGGANE. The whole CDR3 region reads CASSLNGGANEQFF.

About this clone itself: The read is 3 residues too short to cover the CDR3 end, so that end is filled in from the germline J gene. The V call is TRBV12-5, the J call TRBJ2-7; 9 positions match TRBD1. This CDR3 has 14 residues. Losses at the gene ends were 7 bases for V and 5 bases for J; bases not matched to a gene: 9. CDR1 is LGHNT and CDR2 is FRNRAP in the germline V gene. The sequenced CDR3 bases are TGTGCTAGTGCCGCCGGGACAGGGCACGACGAG. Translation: CASAAGTGHDE. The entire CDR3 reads CASAAGTGHDEQYF.

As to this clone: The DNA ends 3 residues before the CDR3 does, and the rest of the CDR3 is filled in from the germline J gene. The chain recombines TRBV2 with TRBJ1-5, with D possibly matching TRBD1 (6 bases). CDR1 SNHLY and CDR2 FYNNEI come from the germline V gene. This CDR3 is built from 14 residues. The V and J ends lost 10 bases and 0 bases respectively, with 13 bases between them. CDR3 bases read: TGTGCCACAAAACAGGGATTTAGCAATCAGCCC. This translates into CATKQGFSNQP. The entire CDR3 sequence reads CATKQGFSNQPQHF.

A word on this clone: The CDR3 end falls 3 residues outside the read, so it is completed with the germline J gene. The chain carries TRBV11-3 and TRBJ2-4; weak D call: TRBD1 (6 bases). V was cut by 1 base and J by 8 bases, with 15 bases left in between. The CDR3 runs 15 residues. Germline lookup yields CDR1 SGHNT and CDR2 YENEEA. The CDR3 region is CASSLGGQAGDIQYF. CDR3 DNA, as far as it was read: TGTGCCAGCAGCTTAGGGGGGCAGGCCGGGGACATT.

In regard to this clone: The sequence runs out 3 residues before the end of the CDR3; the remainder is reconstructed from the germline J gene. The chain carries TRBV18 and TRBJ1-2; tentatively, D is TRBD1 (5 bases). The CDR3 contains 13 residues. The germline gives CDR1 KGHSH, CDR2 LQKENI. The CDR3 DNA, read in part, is TGTGCCAGCTCCCAAGGGGCGACGGAGGGC. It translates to CASSQGATEG. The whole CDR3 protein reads CASSQGATEGYTF.

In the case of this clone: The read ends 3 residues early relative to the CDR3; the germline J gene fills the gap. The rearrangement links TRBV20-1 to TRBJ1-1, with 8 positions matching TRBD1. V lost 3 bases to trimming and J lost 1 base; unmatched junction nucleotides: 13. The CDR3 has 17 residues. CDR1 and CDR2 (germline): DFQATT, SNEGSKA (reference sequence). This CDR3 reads CSARPTRGRIGNTEAFF. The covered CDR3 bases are TGCAGTGCTAGGCCCACCAGGGGGCGCATAGGGAACACTGAA.

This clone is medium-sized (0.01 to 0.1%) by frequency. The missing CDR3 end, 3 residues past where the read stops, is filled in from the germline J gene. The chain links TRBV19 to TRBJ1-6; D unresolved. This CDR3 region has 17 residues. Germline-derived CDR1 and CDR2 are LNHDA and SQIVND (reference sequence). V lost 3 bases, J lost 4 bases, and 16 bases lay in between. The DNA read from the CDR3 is TGTGCCAGTAGTATGCCAGACGCGTGGCGGTATAATTCACCC. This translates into CASSMPDAWRYNSP. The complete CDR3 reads CASSMPDAWRYNSPLHF.

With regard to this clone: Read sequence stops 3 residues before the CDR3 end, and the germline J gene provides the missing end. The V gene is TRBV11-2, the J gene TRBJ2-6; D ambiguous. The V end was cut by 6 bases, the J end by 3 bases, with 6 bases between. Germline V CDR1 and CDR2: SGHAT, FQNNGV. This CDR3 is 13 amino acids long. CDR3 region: CASSSIGANVLTF. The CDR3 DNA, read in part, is TGTGCCAGCAGTTCCATTGGGGCCAACGTC.